This is a list of T cell receptor beta chains from one sample in a study of cytomegalovirus exposure and HLA in healthy donors. The table came from immunoSEQ multiplex PCR; TCRdb's copy has only in-frame clones and leaves some out. The data show about 86,000 clones, 74% seen once. Material for sequencing was PBMCs. Receptors originate from a woman in her forties or fifties in good health and CMV-seropositive. Both conserved end residues are part of each CDR3. D genes are given only for firm matches. Clone size appears in some rows only: once, few, many, or a class for an expanded clone.

D gene	V gene	J gene	clone size	CDR3 protein	CDR3 DNA
NA	TRBV7-8	TRBJ2-1	NA	CASSLGEVAEQFF	TGTGCCAGCAGCTTAGGTGAGGTGGCGGAGCAGTTCTTC
TRBD1	TRBV14	TRBJ1-3	NA	CASSRGQLFSGNTIYF	TGTGCCAGCAGCCGGGGACAGCTTTTCTCTGGAAACACCATATATTTT
TRBD1	TRBV18	TRBJ2-7	once	CASSRLRDSYYEQYF	TGTGCCAGCTCACGTCTCCGGGACAGCTATTACGAGCAGTACTTC
NA	TRBV2	TRBJ1-2	NA	CASSEFSPTVSYGYTF	TGTGCCAGCAGTGAATTCTCACCGACAGTGTCCTATGGCTACACCTTC
NA	TRBV30	TRBJ2-1	NA	CAWSVKKTLSNEQFF	TGTGCCTGGAGTGTAAAAAAAACGCTAAGCAATGAGCAGTTCTTC
TRBD1	TRBV2	TRBJ2-1	NA	CASRLPGQVEEQFF	TGTGCCAGCAGACTACCGGGACAGGTAGAGGAGCAGTTCTTC
NA	TRBV6-5	TRBJ1-5	once	CASSSSENQPQHF	TGTGCCAGCAGTTCGAGCGAGAATCAGCCCCAGCATTTT
TRBD2	TRBV5-6	TRBJ2-1	NA	CASSSTGTTKQFF	TGTGCCAGCAGCAGCACCGGGACTACCAAGCAGTTCTTC
NA	TRBV5-4	TRBJ2-1	few	CASSLVQRYEQFF	TGTGCCAGCAGCTTGGTTCAGCGGTATGAGCAGTTCTTC
NA	TRBV11-2	TRBJ2-4	NA	CASSPREGGTKNIQYF	TGTGCCAGCAGCCCCCGGGAAGGGGGAACCAAAAACATTCAGTACTTC
NA	TRBV28	TRBJ1-5	few	CASSSGNQPQHF	TGTGCCAGCAGTTCAGGGAATCAGCCCCAGCATTTT
NA	TRBV5-4	TRBJ2-7	NA	CASRRDFRTYEQYF	TGTGCCAGCAGGAGGGACTTCAGAACCTACGAGCAGTACTTC
TRBD1	TRBV27	TRBJ2-1	NA	CASSFRTGSRVNEQFF	TGTGCCAGCAGTTTCCGGACAGGGTCACGTGTGAATGAGCAGTTCTTC
TRBD1	TRBV7-9	TRBJ2-7	NA	CASSLADRAYEQYF	TGTGCCAGCAGCTTAGCGGACAGGGCCTACGAGCAGTACTTC
TRBD1	TRBV4-2	TRBJ2-7	few	CASSPGTGQGAFDEQYF	TGTGCCAGCAGCCCCGGGACGGGACAGGGGGCTTTCGACGAGCAGTACTTC
TRBD2	TRBV7-9	TRBJ2-7	NA	CASSLGLGLAGAYEQYF	TGTGCCAGCAGCTTAGGTCTGGGACTAGCGGGTGCCTACGAGCAGTACTTC
NA	TRBV28	TRBJ2-5	NA	CASIPQEGGQETQYF	TGTGCCAGCATCCCACAGGAAGGTGGCCAAGAGACCCAGTACTTC
TRBD2	TRBV4-1	TRBJ2-7	NA	CASSHRTSGTYEQYF	TGCGCCAGCAGCCACCGGACTAGCGGGACCTACGAGCAGTACTTC
NA	TRBV13	TRBJ1-2	NA	CASSETNYGYTF	TGTGCCAGCAGCGAGACTAACTATGGCTACACCTTC
NA	TRBV30	TRBJ2-7	NA	CAWSAYSYEQYF	TGTGCCTGGAGTGCCTACAGCTACGAGCAGTACTTC
TRBD2	TRBV9	TRBJ2-2	NA	CASSVGGSNTGELFF	TGTGCCAGCAGCGTTGGCGGGAGCAACACCGGGGAGCTGTTTTTT
NA	TRBV4-2	TRBJ1-2	NA	CASSQALGRGDGYTF	TGTGCCAGCAGCCAAGCCCTGGGCAGGGGCGATGGCTACACCTTC
NA	TRBV11-3	TRBJ1-1	NA	CASSLEANTEAFF	TGTGCCAGCAGCTTAGAGGCGAACACTGAAGCTTTCTTT